These 19 T cell receptor beta chains were all obtained from the same sample, sequenced in a study of blood T cell repertoires in COVID-19 (TCRdb year 2020). Libraries came from the immunoSEQ multiplex PCR assay. TCRdb took over this immuneACCESS table, retaining in-frame rearrangements with V and J assigned. Such tables are incomplete; in checked studies, under half of the missing clones stem from an unresolved V gene, and the remainder is unexplained. The sample data list 200,000 to 300,000 clones, and just under 85% of these were observed just once. The ten most abundant clones make up about 9.6% of the sample. Sequenced: peripheral blood. The receptors come from a man at least 80 years old with acute or convalescent COVID-19.

The chain has TRBV5-1 and TRBJ1-1; D is perhaps TRBD1 (6 bases). Germline assignment: CDR1 SGHRS and CDR2 YFSETQ. The germline V and J ends were trimmed by 4 bases and 0 bases, with 16 bases remaining between them. The CDR3 spans 16 residues. CDR3 residues: CASSPYRAKMNTEAFF. CDR3 nucleotide sequence: TGCGCCAGCAGCCCCTACAGGGCCAAGATGAACACTGAAGCTTTCTTT.

The V and J genes are TRBV29-1 and TRBJ1-2; 7 nucleotides align to TRBD1. Trimming cost V 7 bases and J 0 bases; bases outside gene matches: 5. CDR1 is SQVTM and CDR2 is ANQGSEA in the germline V gene. The CDR3 runs to 13 residues. CDR3 loop: CSGGQSANYGYTF. The CDR3 DNA is TGCAGCGGGGGACAGTCAGCTAACTATGGCTACACCTTC. Based on the CDR3 plus reference TRBV29-1 and TRBJ1-2, the full variable domain is SAVISQKPSRDICQRGTSLTIQCQVDSQVTMMFWYRQQPGQSLTLIATANQGSEATYESGFVIDKFPISRPNLTFSTLTVSNMSPEDSSIYLCSGGQSANYGYTFGSGTRLTVV.

The V and J genes are TRBV10-3 and TRBJ1-5; D remains unclear. Trimming removed 2 bases at V and 0 bases at J, with 5 bases between. The CDR3 consists of 14 residues. CDR1 ENHRY and CDR2 SYGVKD come from the germline V gene. The CDR3 loop reads CAISEGSSNQPQHF. Here the CDR3 DNA reads TGTGCCATCAGTGAGGGCAGTAGCAATCAGCCCCAGCATTTT.

V is TRBV6-4 and J is TRBJ1-6; perhaps TRBD1 as D (5 bases). CDR3 size: 14 residues. Trimming removed 6 bases from V and 6 bases from J, with 12 bases in between. Germline CDR1 and CDR2: MRHNA and SNTAGT. CDR3 bases: TGTGCCAGCAGAGATCAGGGATTTAATTCACCCCTCCACTTT. As protein: CASRDQGFNSPLHF.

The rearrangement uses TRBV5-1 and TRBJ1-1, with 7 bases identical to TRBD1. Germline CDR1 SGHRS, CDR2 YFSETQ. Trimming at V came to 3 bases and at J to 3 bases, leaving 2 bases not matched to a gene. The CDR3 loop spans 13 amino acids. CDR3: CASSWGTDTEAFF. The CDR3 DNA sequence: TGCGCCAGCAGCTGGGGGACAGACACTGAAGCTTTCTTT. The whole variable domain, filled in from reference TRBV5-1 and TRBJ1-1, reads KAGVTQTPRYLIKTRGQQVTLSCSPISGHRSVSWYQQTPGQGLQFLFEYFSETQRNKGNFPGRFSGRQFSNSRSEMNVSTLELGDSALYLCASSWGTDTEAFFGQGTRLTVV.

The chain uses TRBV3-1 (or the pseudogene TRBV3-2) and TRBJ2-2, with 9 bases that match TRBD1. V lost 1 base, J lost 7 bases, and 16 bases stayed unmatched. From germline, CDR1 is LGHDT and CDR2 YNNKEL (reference sequence). CDR3 length equals 19 residues. The CDR3 sequence is CASSQVPQGAAGAGGELFF. The CDR3 nucleotides are TGTGCCAGCAGCCAAGTCCCACAGGGGGCCGCCGGGGCTGGCGGGGAGCTGTTTTTT.

Only one count was recorded for this clone. The chain joins TRBV28 to TRBJ2-5; D perhaps matches TRBD2 (6 bases). CDR1 is MDHEN, CDR2 SYDVKM, per germline. Trimming stripped 0 bases from V and 2 bases from J, with 13 bases between. The length of the CDR3 is 16 residues. CDR3 coding DNA: TGTGCCAGCAGTTTATGGGCGGGGACGCTTCAAGAGACCCAGTACTTC. It specifies CASSLWAGTLQETQYF.

The chain links TRBV4-1 to TRBJ1-2; 8 bases are a match to TRBD1. The CDR3 is 15 amino acids. The ends lost 1 base at V and 8 bases at J; junction bases unmatched: 9. CDR1 and CDR2 from the germline V gene are MGHRA and YSYEKL. CDR3: CASSQGQGPVRGYTF. The CDR3 DNA reads TGCGCCAGCAGCCAAGGACAGGGGCCGGTGAGGGGCTACACCTTC.

The chain joins TRBV30 to TRBJ2-7; tentatively, D is TRBD1 (5 bases). Germline V gene lookup returns CDR1 GTSNPN and CDR2 SVGIG (reference sequence). The V and J ends lost 1 base and 3 bases respectively, with 10 bases between them. The CDR3 spans 13 residues. The CDR3 loop is CAWSDQGFYEQYF. The CDR3, as DNA: TGTGCCTGGAGTGACCAGGGATTCTACGAGCAGTACTTC.

The rearrangement uses TRBV27 and TRBJ1-2, with D possibly being TRBD1 (6 bases). Germline values: CDR1 MNHEY, CDR2 SMNVEV (reference sequence). The CDR3 has 14 residues. Trimming removed 0 bases from V and 4 bases from J, with 9 bases in between. The CDR3, as DNA: TGTGCCAGCAGTTTATCGCTGGACAGCTATGGCTACACCTTC. Translation: CASSLSLDSYGYTF.

This chain uses TRBV28 with TRBJ1-2, with TRBD1 matching over 9 bases. Trimming took 5 bases from V and 4 from J; bases not matched to a gene: 2. This CDR3 is built from 13 residues. Germline assignment: CDR1 MDHEN and CDR2 SYDVKM. The CDR3 coding sequence is TGTGCCAGCAGTGGGGGACAGGGCTATGGCTACACCTTC. It is translated as CASSGGQGYGYTF.

This sequence joins TRBV5-1 and TRBJ2-3, with 12 positions matching TRBD1. After removal of 2 bases from V and 0 bases from J, the junction contained 7 bases not matched to a gene. This CDR3 region has 18 residues. Germline V gives CDR1 SGHRS, CDR2 YFSETQ. The CDR3 here is CASSFRDRGPTSTDTQYF. The CDR3 DNA sequence: TGCGCCAGCAGCTTCCGGGACAGGGGGCCCACTAGCACAGATACGCAGTATTTT.

This clone has a handful of counts. V gene TRBV6-4 combines with J gene TRBJ2-3; D remains ambiguous. There are 13 residues in the CDR3. Trimming shortened V by 0 bases and J by 3 bases, and 4 bases separated the two germline ends. Germline CDR1 is MRHNA and CDR2 is SNTAGT. CDR3 nucleotide sequence: TGTGCCAGCAGTGACTCGACTACAGATACGCAGTATTTT. Translated: CASSDSTTDTQYF.

The V gene is TRBV19, the J gene TRBJ2-3; D unclear. Trimming pared 1 base from V and 3 bases from J, leaving 8 bases between. Per the germline V gene, CDR1 is LNHDA and CDR2 is SQIVND (reference sequence). The CDR3 extends over 14 amino acids. The CDR3 loop reads CASSIGQKTDTQYF. The CDR3 DNA reads as TGTGCCAGTAGTATAGGGCAGAAAACAGATACGCAGTATTTT. The variable domain in full, with the rest retrieved from reference TRBV19 and TRBJ2-3, is DGGITQSPKYLFRKEGQNVTLSCEQNLNHDAMYWYRQDPGQGLRLIYYSQIVNDFQKGDIAEGYSVSREKKESFPLTVTSAQKNPTAFYLCASSIGQKTDTQYFGPGTRLTVL.

The chain uses TRBV5-5 and TRBJ2-4; 9 bases line up with TRBD1. V trimming: 2 bases; J trimming: 6 bases; junction bases outside the gene matches: 6. The CDR3 is made up of 15 amino acids. Germline CDR1 reads SGHKS; CDR2 reads YYEKEE (reference sequence). The CDR3 spells CASSFAPQGANIQYF. The CDR3 DNA reads as TGTGCCAGCAGCTTTGCTCCACAGGGGGCAAACATTCAGTACTTC.

This clone came up a few times. The chain carries TRBV6-1 and TRBJ1-6; D might be TRBD1 (5 bases). Germline loops: CDR1 MNHNS, CDR2 SASEGT. Trimming took off 2 bases at V and 9 bases at J, with 11 bases between the two ends. There are 14 residues in the CDR3. The CDR3 DNA follows: TGTGCCAGCAGTGAACAGGGCCACGGTTCACCCCTCCACTTT. This sequence encodes CASSEQGHGSPLHF.

In the case of this clone: This may be a read error, as it is one base from a much larger clone. The identical CDR3 is also encoded by other nucleotide sequences in the sample. The J gene is TRBJ2-2, the V gene TRBV11-2; 9 nucleotides agree with TRBD1. Losses at the gene ends were 3 bases for V and 1 base for J; bases not matched to a gene: 9. Germline assignment: CDR1 SGHAT and CDR2 FQNNGV. CDR3 size: 18 residues. CDR3 region: CASSFYRGQGGNTGELFF. The CDR3 DNA sequence: TGTGCCAGCAGCTTTTACAGGGGGCAGGGGGGGAACACCGGGGAGCTGTTTTTT.

The chain has TRBV3-1 (or the pseudogene TRBV3-2) and TRBJ2-2; no firm D call. CDR1 is LGHDT and CDR2 is YNNKEL in the germline V gene (reference sequence). V lost 8 bases, J lost 1 base, and 2 bases lay in between. The CDR3 totals 11 residues. This chain's CDR3 is CASQNTGELFF. In DNA form, the CDR3 reads TGTGCCAGCCAGAACACCGGGGAGCTGTTTTTT.

In this sample, this clone turned up many times. This chain connects TRBV6-1 to TRBJ2-7; 10 nucleotides match TRBD1. CDR3 length: 15 amino acids. Per germline, CDR1 MNHNS and CDR2 SASEGT. V was pared by 0 bases and J by 4 bases, with 3 bases of the junction left unmatched. DNA of the CDR3: TGTGCCAGCAGTGAAGCGGGACAGGGGATATACGAGCAGTACTTC. It codes for CASSEAGQGIYEQYF.